Shown below are 29 T cell receptor beta chains from a single sample sequenced in a study of Graves' ophthalmopathy and Graves' hyperthyroidism. Beta-chain TCR CDR3 regions were amplified from RNA transcripts. First-round RT-PCR relied on HTBI primers, and a second-round multiplex PCR came next. TCRdb independently ran MiXCR on the multiplex PCR reads; one entry per CDR3 protein. The repertoire holds hundreds of thousands of distinct CDR3 sequences, 40% seen once, with 35% to 55% in the top ten. Sequencing input: peripheral blood. The receptor set was obtained from an adult man with Graves' ophthalmopathy.

This clonotype was seen a handful of times. The J gene is TRBJ1-6, the V gene TRBV7-9; 7 nucleotides line up with TRBD1. This CDR3 is 15 amino acids long. Trimming cost V 3 bases and J 7 bases; bases outside gene matches: 6. CDR1 and CDR2 from the germline V gene are SEHNR and FQNEAQ (reference sequence). The CDR3 DNA sequence: TGTGCCAGCAGCTTGGCGGGACAGAAAAATTCACCCCTCCACTTT. Residues: CASSLAGQKNSPLHF.

Worth noting for this clonotype: The junction does not match germline at one end; this may be a read error. This rearrangement joins TRBV2 to TRBJ1-1; 7 nucleotides match TRBD1. This CDR3 is 16 amino acids long. Per the germline V gene, CDR1 is SNHLY and CDR2 is FYNNEI. For the CDR3, the DNA is TGTGCCAGCAGTTTTAGAACAGGGGTAAGGTACACTGAAGCTCTCTTT. It specifies CASSFRTGVRYTEALF.

The chain employs TRBV9 and TRBJ1-2, with a possible D match to TRBD1 (5 bases). The ends were cut back, 4 bases at V and 1 base at J, with 14 bases in the middle. The CDR3 has 15 amino acids. In germline, CDR1 is SGDLS, CDR2 YYNGEE. CDR3 protein: CASSPRRQINYGYTF. As DNA, the CDR3 is TGTGCCAGCAGCCCCCGTCGACAGATTAACTATGGCTACACCTTC.

The chain recombines TRBV2 with TRBJ1-2; D remains ambiguous. From germline, CDR1 is SNHLY and CDR2 FYNNEI. V was trimmed by 3 bases and J by 2 bases, leaving 13 bases between them. This CDR3 is 15 amino acids long. For the CDR3, the DNA is TGTGCCAGCAGTGACCGTTTGGGCAAGAACTATGGCTACACCTTC. It codes for CASSDRLGKNYGYTF.

This chain joins TRBV2 and TRBJ1-3, with D perhaps matching TRBD1 (6 bases). CDR1 is SNHLY and CDR2 is FYNNEI in the germline V gene. The CDR3 spans 16 residues. V was trimmed by 5 bases and J by 6 bases, leaving 20 bases between them. The CDR3, as DNA: TGTGCCAGCAGTTACTCGATGTCTGCAGGGGTAAACACCATATATTTT. Amino acids: CASSYSMSAGVNTIYF.

Points on this clonotype: A read error is possible here, since a much larger clone lies one base away. The final CDR3 position lacks the conserved phenylalanine or tryptophan, pointing to a likely read error. The V call is TRBV20-1, the J call TRBJ2-7, with D perhaps TRBD1 (5 bases). The CDR3 sequence is 14 residues long. Between the trimmed V and J ends, which lost 0 bases and 2 bases, there was a span of 11 bases. The germline V gene encodes CDR1 DFQATT and CDR2 SNEGSKA (reference sequence). CDR3 sequence reads: CSARELGRAYEQYC. The CDR3 DNA reads TGCAGTGCTAGAGAACTCGGCAGGGCCTACGAGCAGTACTGC.

The chain carries TRBV19 and TRBJ2-7; D uncertain. This CDR3 has 14 amino acids. Germline V gene lookup returns CDR1 LNHDA and CDR2 SQIVND (reference sequence). Between the trimmed V and J ends, which lost 9 bases and 8 bases, there was a span of 23 bases. CDR3 DNA sequence: TGTGCCAGCAGTTCCCGAACCGACATTTTTCAGCAGTACTTC. Protein sequence: CASSSRTDIFQQYF.

V and J are TRBV24-1 and TRBJ1-3, with D possibly TRBD1 on 6 matching bases. The ends were cut back, 4 bases at V and 8 bases at J, with 11 bases in the middle. There are 13 residues in the CDR3. The germline V gene has CDR1 KGHDR and CDR2 SFDVKD. DNA for the CDR3: TGTGCCACCAGTGAGCGGACAGCTGACACCATATATTTT. Its protein is CATSERTADTIYF.

The table lists this clonotype with a few counts. V gene TRBV25-1 combines with J gene TRBJ2-2; D possibly corresponds to TRBD2 (6 bases). The CDR3 covers 15 residues. V gave up 5 bases and J gave up 0 bases, with 10 bases separating them. The germline V gene has CDR1 MGHDK and CDR2 SYGVNS. CDR3: CASSYGDSNTGELFF. The CDR3 nucleotides read TGTGCCAGCAGTTATGGGGACTCGAACACCGGGGAGCTGTTTTTT.

To note about this clonotype: The junction shows a germline mismatch at one end, possibly a read error. In DNA, the CDR3 is TGTGCCAGCAGCCCCCGAGAGAGGCCGGGGGGAGGCTTT. It translates to CASSPRERPGGGF. The V and J genes are TRBV12-3 or TRBV12-4 and TRBJ1-1; D perhaps matches TRBD1 (5 bases). The CDR3 totals 13 residues.

Comment on this clonotype: A much larger clone sits a single nucleotide away, making a read error possible. CDR3 DNA: TGCAGCTCCCAAAGGTGGGTTGACACTGGAGCTTTCTTT. This codes for CSSQRWVDTGAFF. The genes are TRBV29-1 and TRBJ1-1; D is ambiguous. The CDR3 sequence is 13 residues long. The germline CDR1 and CDR2 sequences are SQVTM and ANQGSEA.

The chain uses TRBV20-1 and TRBJ1-2, with a possible D match to TRBD1 (5 bases). Germline V lookup: CDR1 DFQATT, CDR2 SNEGSKA (reference sequence). Trimming pared 3 bases from V and 8 bases from J, leaving 10 bases between. The CDR3 covers 11 residues. CDR3 region: CSASRGAGYTF. CDR3 coding DNA: TGCAGTGCTAGTAGAGGGGCCGGCTACACCTTC.

This clonotype showed up just once. This may be a read error: a much more frequent sequence differs by one nucleotide. Because the CDR3 is missing its conserved closing phenylalanine or tryptophan, this is likely a read error. The chain couples TRBV25-1 to TRBJ1-1, with 7 bases identical to TRBD1. Trimming cost V 6 bases and J 7 bases; bases outside gene matches: 8. The CDR3 totals 13 residues. CDR1 MGHDK and CDR2 SYGVNS come from the germline V gene. The chain's CDR3 is CASSSDRVDEAFL. The CDR3 DNA is TGTGCCAGCAGCTCAGACAGGGTTGATGAAGCTTTCCTT.

This clonotype has at least ten counts. V usage is TRBV7-9 and J usage is TRBJ1-2; 9 nucleotides align to TRBD1. This CDR3 is 18 amino acids long. CDR1 is SEHNR and CDR2 is FQNEAQ in the germline V gene (reference sequence). After removal of 7 bases from V and 8 bases from J, the junction contained 23 bases not matched to a gene. The CDR3 is CASTFPLDRTGVGGGYTF. The CDR3 DNA reads as TGTGCCAGCACCTTCCCACTAGACCGGACAGGGGTAGGAGGAGGCTACACCTTC.

This clonotype was observed at least ten times. V is TRBV11-2 and J is TRBJ2-7; possible D gene TRBD1, 6 bases. CDR1 and CDR2 from the germline V gene are SGHAT and FQNNGV. Trimming took off 1 base at V and 3 bases at J, with 13 bases between the two ends. CDR3 length: 15 residues. The CDR3, as DNA: TGTGCCAGCAGCTTAGCGGCAGGGGTGAACTACGAGCAGTACTTC. Amino acid sequence: CASSLAAGVNYEQYF.

V and J are TRBV10-3 and TRBJ1-6; 9 bases fit TRBD1. The CDR3 length is 13 residues. Trimming removed 10 bases from V and 7 bases from J; junction bases left unmatched: 5. Germline V gene lookup returns CDR1 ENHRY and CDR2 SYGVKD. The CDR3, as DNA: TGTGCCACCTCGACAGGGGGAAATTCACCCCTCCACTTT. Its translation: CATSTGGNSPLHF.

The genes are TRBV29-1 and TRBJ1-4; D gene uncertain. The germline V gene has CDR1 SQVTM and CDR2 ANQGSEA. Trimming took 7 bases from V and 7 from J, leaving 19 bases between them. The CDR3 sequence is 14 residues long. The CDR3 spells CSAKKPGVGEKLFF. Here the CDR3 DNA reads TGCAGCGCAAAGAAACCCGGAGTGGGTGAAAAACTGTTTTTT.

The chain carries TRBV2 and TRBJ1-6; TRBD1 might be the D (5 bases). The CDR3 is 13 residues long. V was pared by 8 bases and J by 12 bases, with 17 bases between. CDR1 and CDR2 (germline): SNHLY, FYNNEI. The CDR3 here is CASCGLGALPLHF. CDR3 bases: TGTGCCAGCTGTGGGCTTGGGGCCTTACCCCTCCACTTT.

Of note for this clonotype: A much larger clone is a single base away; this may be a read error. The chain uses TRBV2 and TRBJ2-7; 12 bases map to TRBD1. This CDR3 has 13 amino acids. Losses at the gene ends were 8 bases for V and 5 bases for J; bases not matched to a gene: 4. Germline-derived CDR1 and CDR2 are SNHLY and FYNNEI. CDR3 amino acids: CASGDRGHDEQYF. The CDR3 DNA reads TGTGCCAGCGGGGACAGGGGGCACGACGAGCAGTACTTC. Based on the CDR3 plus reference TRBV2 and TRBJ2-7, the full variable domain is EPEVTQTPSHQVTQMGQEVILRCVPISNHLYFYWYRQILGQKVEFLVSFYNNEISEKSEIFDDQFSVERPDGSNFTLKIRSTKLEDSAMYFCASGDRGHDEQYFGPGTRLTVT.

Turning to this clonotype: A much larger clone lies a single base off, so this may be a read error. The CDR3 end shows no conserved phenylalanine or tryptophan, and so a read error is likely. The V gene is TRBV20-1, the J gene TRBJ2-5, with 9 bases identical to TRBD1. This CDR3 has 13 amino acids. Germline lookup yields CDR1 DFQATT and CDR2 SNEGSKA (reference sequence). Trimming cost V 4 bases and J 3 bases; bases outside gene matches: 3. CDR3 loop: CSATGQGKETQYC. The CDR3 bases are TGCAGTGCTACCGGACAGGGGAAAGAGACCCAGTACTGC.

This clonotype was seen repeatedly, ten times or more. The V gene is TRBV9, the J gene TRBJ2-2, with no clear D. The CDR3 loop spans 14 amino acids. Trimming removed 4 bases at V and 4 bases at J, with 11 bases between. Germline CDR1 SGDLS, CDR2 YYNGEE. CDR3 sequence (DNA): TGTGCCAGCAGCCCAAAGGACGTCACCGGGGAGCTGTTTTTT. Protein sequence: CASSPKDVTGELFF. Full variable domain (outside the CDR3, taken from reference TRBV9 and TRBJ2-2): DSGVTQTPKHLITATGQRVTLRCSPRSGDLSVYWYQQSLDQGLQFLIQYYNGEERAKGNILERFSAQQFPDLHSELNLSSLELGDSALYFCASSPKDVTGELFFGEGSRLTVL.

V gene TRBV25-1 combines with J gene TRBJ1-5; D not certain. Germline V CDR1 and CDR2: MGHDK, SYGVNS. The CDR3 runs to 14 residues. The V gene lost 10 bases and the J gene lost 0 bases, with 13 bases spanning the gap. The CDR3 DNA reads TGTGCCATTATATCGCAGATTAGCAATCAGCCCCAGCATTTT. Translated: CAIISQISNQPQHF.

The rearrangement uses TRBV2 and TRBJ2-2; D is possibly TRBD1 (6 bases). Trimming cost V 6 bases and J 4 bases, with 12 bases left between them. The CDR3 sequence is 14 residues long. The germline CDR1 and CDR2 sequences are SNHLY and FYNNEI. CDR3 sequence reads: CASRRTAVTGELFF. CDR3 bases: TGTGCCAGCAGAAGGACAGCTGTCACCGGGGAGCTGTTTTTT.

The chain joins TRBV9 to TRBJ1-2; 7 nucleotides line up with TRBD1. The CDR3 contains 15 residues. Germline assignment: CDR1 SGDLS and CDR2 YYNGEE. Unmatched junction bases numbered 6, after V lost 0 bases and J lost 4 bases. In DNA form, the CDR3 reads TGTGCCAGCAGCGTAGATGGGACAGAGAGCTATGGCTACACCTTC. Protein product: CASSVDGTESYGYTF. Drawing the rest from reference TRBV9 and TRBJ1-2, the complete variable domain is DSGVTQTPKHLITATGQRVTLRCSPRSGDLSVYWYQQSLDQGLQFLIQYYNGEERAKGNILERFSAQQFPDLHSELNLSSLELGDSALYFCASSVDGTESYGYTFGSGTRLTVV.

This clonotype was picked up a small number of times. The chain recombines TRBV7-2 with TRBJ2-7, with a possible D match to TRBD2 (6 bases). The germline gives CDR1 SGHTA, CDR2 FQGNSA. Trimming stripped 6 bases from V and 6 bases from J, with 18 bases between. The CDR3 is 14 amino acids. CDR3 region: CASSKTSHSGEQYF. The DNA for the CDR3 is TGTGCCAGCAGTAAGACTAGTCATTCGGGCGAGCAGTACTTC.

This clonotype turned up a few times. The chain has TRBV7-9 and TRBJ1-6; D gene ambiguous. The CDR3 loop spans 15 amino acids. V lost 1 base and J 7 bases, leaving 11 bases between the germline ends. Germline CDR1 and CDR2: SEHNR and FQNEAQ (reference sequence). The CDR3 reads CASSLGVSTNSPLHF. The CDR3 coding sequence is TGTGCCAGCAGCTTAGGGGTCAGCACAAATTCACCCCTCCACTTT.

The J gene is TRBJ1-1, the V gene TRBV6-5; 9 nucleotides line up with TRBD1. CDR1 and CDR2 from the germline V gene are MNHEY and SVGAGI. The CDR3 is made up of 13 amino acids. The J segment lost 3 bases and the V segment lost 5 bases, leaving 1 base of the junction unmatched. The CDR3 region has the DNA TGTGCCAGCAGTCACAGGGGGCACACTGAAGCTTTCTTT. Encoded protein: CASSHRGHTEAFF.

This clonotype was seen just once. This chain uses TRBV29-1 with TRBJ1-1; D is possibly TRBD1 (5 bases). Germline V gives CDR1 SQVTM, CDR2 ANQGSEA. The CDR3 length is 9 residues. V lost 4 bases, J lost 11 bases, and 8 bases lay in between. The CDR3 here is CSVVRGAFF. As DNA, the CDR3 is TGCAGCGTTGTCCGGGGGGCTTTCTTT.

The chain employs TRBV7-2 and TRBJ2-5, with unresolved D. Germline CDR1 SGHTA, CDR2 FQGNSA. V gave up 5 bases and J gave up 1 base, with 14 bases separating them. This CDR3 contains 15 residues. The chain's CDR3 is CASSLGRSLQETQYF. The CDR3 region has the DNA TGTGCCAGCAGCCTCGGGCGGAGCCTCCAAGAGACCCAGTACTTC. Full variable domain (rest looked up from reference TRBV7-2 and TRBJ2-5): GAGVSQSPSNKVTEKGKDVELRCDPISGHTALYWYRQSLGQGLEFLIYFQGNSAPDKSGLPSDRFSAERTGGSVSTLTIQRTQQEDSAVYLCASSLGRSLQETQYFGPGTRLLVL.